The present T cell receptor beta chain was sequenced within a study of shared clonotypes between healthy human individuals. General observations from the study: Sampling included only blood; tissue repertoires likely differ. Across subsets, estimated richness was generally greater for naive than for memory populations.

The V gene end was trimmed by 4 bases and the J gene end by 2 bases; junction bases not matched to a gene: 7. In germline, CDR1 is SEHNR, CDR2 FQNEAQ (reference sequence). This CDR3 contains 16 residues. In the naive CD8 group, cells lacked CD45RO and were positively selected for CCR7, so terminally differentiated effector memory CD45RA+ cells were left out. Healthy and HIV-negative, the adult donors had no recent acute infections or vaccinations. To note about this clone: The antigen is not known.

Clones were read by immunoSEQ multiplex PCR, and TCRdb kept only the in-frame ones, dropping some. The sample includes approximately 2,200,000 clones, 93% of them seen just once. The receptor's source is a man younger than 35 in good health. Some clones in this sample may be carry-over from other donors' samples. Material for sequencing was naive CD8+ T cells from PBMCs. The chain links TRBV7-9 to TRBJ2-3, with 9 bases fitting TRBD1. Here the CDR3 reads CASSSPGQGITDTQYF. In DNA form, the CDR3 reads TGTGCCAGCAGCTCCCCGGGACAGGGTATCACAGATACGCAGTATTTT.